Listed below are T cell receptor beta chains from one sample, sequenced in a study of blood T cell repertoires in COVID-19. Libraries were prepared by immunoSEQ multiplex PCR; TCRdb keeps only in-frame clonotypes and omits some of them. This table has fewer than 600,000 clones, approximately 90% appearing once. Sequencing input: PBMCs or T cells enriched from blood (not recorded which). These receptors all come from a middle-aged woman who had recovered from COVID-19. Each CDR3 is given with its conserved first and last residue. A D gene is named only where the DNA matches it firmly. For some rows the clone size is stated as once, few or many, or as a class when expanded; others skip it.

V	J	D	size	DNA	CDR3
TRBV6-4	TRBJ1-1	NA	many	TGTGCCAGCAGTGGATCCCCAGGGAACACTGAAGCTTTCTTT	CASSGSPGNTEAFF
TRBV6-2/TRBV6-3	TRBJ2-7	TRBD2	NA	TGTGCCAGCAGTTACGGGACTAGCGGGAGTGGCTACGAGCAGTACTTC	CASSYGTSGSGYEQYF
TRBV7-8	TRBJ1-1	NA	NA	TGTGCCAGCGGGGCGAACACTGAAGCTTTCTTT	CASGANTEAFF
TRBV24-1	TRBJ2-1	NA	once	TGTGCCACCAGTACAGGACAAGCCTACAATGAGCAGTTCTTC	CATSTGQAYNEQFF
TRBV6-6	TRBJ1-6	NA	NA	TGTGCCAGCAGTCCGGGGAGGGGGAGCTCCTATAATTCACCCCTCCACTTT	CASSPGRGSSYNSPLHF
TRBV11-3	TRBJ2-7	TRBD2	NA	TGTGCCAGCAGCCGATCGGGCAGGGACTACTACGAGCAGTACTTC	CASSRSGRDYYEQYF
TRBV19	TRBJ1-5	NA	once	TGTGCCAGTAGTATCACAGATAGCAATCAGCCCCAGCATTTT	CASSITDSNQPQHF
TRBV13	TRBJ1-3	TRBD1	once	TGTGCCAGCAGCTGGGTCCACAGGGGGCCAGGAAACACCATATATTTT	CASSWVHRGPGNTIYF
TRBV6-2/TRBV6-3	TRBJ2-3	NA	few	TGTGCCAGCAGCCCCCGGGATGCCCCCACAGATACGCAGTATTTT	CASSPRDAPTDTQYF
TRBV6-2/TRBV6-3	TRBJ1-2	NA	NA	TGTGCCAGCAGTAGTCACGGGAGGGAGATCTACACCTTC	CASSSHGREIYTF
TRBV15	TRBJ1-5	TRBD1	NA	TGTGCCACCAGCAGAGATAGGGCCGCAGGGGGGACGCCCCAGCATTTT	CATSRDRAAGGTPQHF
TRBV30	TRBJ1-2	NA	NA	TGTGCCTGGTTCGAGGGGGGGAAAGAGGCTGGCTACACCTTC	CAWFEGGKEAGYTF
TRBV3-1/TRBV3-2	TRBJ2-7	NA	NA	TGTGCCAGCAGCCAAGGGTTACTAGCCTACGAGCAGTACTTC	CASSQGLLAYEQYF
TRBV7-2	TRBJ1-4	TRBD1	once	TGTGCCAGCAGCCGTAGCCCGGGACAGATGGGTGAAAAACTGTTTTTT	CASSRSPGQMGEKLFF
TRBV6-2/TRBV6-3	TRBJ2-3	TRBD1	NA	TGTGCCAGCAGTATCCGGACAGGTTACACAGATACGCAGTATTTT	CASSIRTGYTDTQYF
TRBV5-1	TRBJ2-1	TRBD2	NA	TGCGCCAGCAGCCGGGGACTAGCGGGGCGCTCCTACAATGAGCAGTTCTTC	CASSRGLAGRSYNEQFF
TRBV27	TRBJ2-6	TRBD1	NA	TGTGCCAGCAGTTTGACAGGGGGAGGGCTTGAGTCGGGGGCCAACGTCCTGACTTTC	CASSLTGGGLESGANVLTF
TRBV6-1	TRBJ2-3	NA	NA	TGTGCCAGCAGTGATAAGAACGTAGCAACAGATACGCAGTATTTT	CASSDKNVATDTQYF
TRBV3-1/TRBV3-2	TRBJ2-1	NA	NA	TGTGCCAGCAGCCAGATGGTGAGCAATGAGCAGTTCTTC	CASSQMVSNEQFF
TRBV19	TRBJ2-1	TRBD2	NA	TGTGCCAGTAGTATTGGACGGACTAGCGGGGTATGGCCCGACAATGAGCAGTTCTTC	CASSIGRTSGVWPDNEQFF
TRBV11-3	TRBJ2-1	TRBD2	once	TGTGCCAGCAGCTATGCGGGAGAAGGGTACAATGAGCAGTTCTTC	CASSYAGEGYNEQFF
TRBV7-9	TRBJ2-1	NA	NA	TGTGCCAGCAGCTTAGAGGGGCCTAGCGAGGCCAATGAGCAGTTCTTC	CASSLEGPSEANEQFF
TRBV21-1	TRBJ1-5	NA	NA	TGTGCCAGCAGCGAACGGCCTTCTAGAGGTTATAGCAATCAGCCCCAGCATTTT	CASSERPSRGYSNQPQHF
TRBV5-1	TRBJ1-2	TRBD1	NA	TGCGCCAGCAGCCGGGAACAGGGGGGCTATGGCTACACCTTC	CASSREQGGYGYTF
TRBV11-2	TRBJ2-4	NA	once	TGTGCCAGCAGCTCAAGGGCCGGGGAGGAGGACTTC	CASSSRAGEEDF
TRBV2	TRBJ2-1	TRBD2	NA	TGTGCCAGCAGTGAAGTCCGGGAGGGCCCCAATGAGCAGTTCTTC	CASSEVREGPNEQFF
TRBV27	TRBJ1-5	TRBD1	few	TGTGCCAGCAGTTTAGGCGGGACAGGGGGTATGCGGCAGCCCCAGCATTTT	CASSLGGTGGMRQPQHF
TRBV27	TRBJ1-2	TRBD1	NA	TGTGCCAGCAGTACATACAGGGGGCTAAACTATGGCTACACCTTC	CASSTYRGLNYGYTF
TRBV6-5	TRBJ2-1	NA	NA	TGTGCCAGCAGTTACAAGTACTGGGAGGCTGAGCAGTTCTTC	CASSYKYWEAEQFF